This is a list of T cell receptor beta chains from one sample in a study of OX40 agonist ivuxolimab in advanced cancers. Repertoires were generated with immunoSEQ multiplex PCR, while TCRdb's copy carries only in-frame clones and drops some. The sample has around 20,000 clones; approximately 69% are singletons. This sample comprised CD4+ or CD8+ T cells sorted from blood, obtained in a trial of the OX40 agonist ivuxolimab. The receptors originated from an adult with an advanced solid tumor such as melanoma, head and neck, liver or kidney cancer. The CDR3 runs from the conserved cysteine through the conserved F or W. Each record gives: CDR3 protein, CDR3 DNA, V gene, D gene, J gene, clone size. D genes are given only for firm matches. Clone size is given for some rows only: seen once, a few or many times, or a class if the clone is expanded.

CDR3aa: CASSYTLAPTKETQYF; CDR3nt: TGTGCCAGCAGTTACACACTAGCGCCGACCAAAGAGACCCAGTACTTC; v_gene: TRBV6-5; d_gene: TRBD2; j_gene: TRBJ2-5; abundance: .
CDR3aa: CSVESPFWTSGYNEQFF; CDR3nt: TGCAGCGTTGAATCCCCTTTCTGGACTAGCGGCTACAATGAGCAGTTCTTC; v_gene: TRBV29-1; d_gene: TRBD2; j_gene: TRBJ2-1; abundance: .
CDR3aa: CASSLWTSGVGETQYF; CDR3nt: TGTGCCAGCAGCTTATGGACTAGCGGGGTAGGAGAGACCCAGTACTTC; v_gene: TRBV7-8; d_gene: TRBD2; j_gene: TRBJ2-5; abundance: .
CDR3aa: CASRWTFSSYNEQFF; CDR3nt: TGTGCCAGCAGATGGACATTTAGCTCCTACAATGAGCAGTTCTTC; v_gene: TRBV27; d_gene: .; j_gene: TRBJ2-1; abundance: .
CDR3aa: CASSLPGTSGRGEQFF; CDR3nt: TGTGCCAGCAGTTTACCTGGGACTAGCGGCCGCGGCGAGCAGTTCTTC; v_gene: TRBV28; d_gene: TRBD2; j_gene: TRBJ2-1; abundance: few
CDR3aa: CASSLTPGGSTDTQYF; CDR3nt: TGTGCCAGCAGCTTAACGCCTGGCGGGAGCACAGATACGCAGTATTTT; v_gene: TRBV7-3; d_gene: .; j_gene: TRBJ2-3; abundance: .
CDR3aa: CASSLLEGETQYF; CDR3nt: TGTGCCAGCAGTTTGCTGGAGGGAGAGACCCAGTACTTC; v_gene: TRBV28; d_gene: .; j_gene: TRBJ2-5; abundance: few
CDR3aa: CASSLNTEAFF; CDR3nt: TGTGCCAGTAGTTTAAACACTGAAGCTTTCTTT; v_gene: TRBV19; d_gene: .; j_gene: TRBJ1-1; abundance: .
CDR3aa: CASSSIAGGSYNEQFF; CDR3nt: TGTGCCAGCAGCTCCATAGCGGGAGGCTCCTACAATGAGCAGTTCTTC; v_gene: TRBV5-5; d_gene: TRBD2; j_gene: TRBJ2-1; abundance: .
CDR3aa: CASSKPAGQMNTEAFF; CDR3nt: TGTGCCAGCAGCAAACCGGCGGGGCAAATGAACACTGAAGCTTTCTTT; v_gene: TRBV21-1; d_gene: .; j_gene: TRBJ1-1; abundance: few
CDR3aa: CASSITGGIYTDTQYF; CDR3nt: TGCGCCAGCAGCATAACAGGGGGTATTTACACAGATACGCAGTATTTT; v_gene: TRBV5-1; d_gene: TRBD1; j_gene: TRBJ2-3; abundance: .
CDR3aa: CASSFSRGLTLETQYF; CDR3nt: TGTGCCAGCAGTTTCTCCCGGGGACTCACGCTGGAGACCCAGTACTTC; v_gene: TRBV28; d_gene: .; j_gene: TRBJ2-5; abundance: .
CDR3aa: CASSDFDAIQETQYF; CDR3nt: TGTGCCAGCAGTGACTTCGACGCGATACAAGAGACCCAGTACTTC; v_gene: TRBV6-1; d_gene: .; j_gene: TRBJ2-5; abundance: .
CDR3aa: CASSQEPEGRNEQFF; CDR3nt: TGCGCCAGCAGCCAAGAGCCGGAGGGGCGTAATGAGCAGTTCTTC; v_gene: TRBV4-1; d_gene: .; j_gene: TRBJ2-1; abundance: few
CDR3aa: CASSYSLENEQFF; CDR3nt: TGTGCCAGCAGTTACTCGCTCGAAAATGAGCAGTTCTTC; v_gene: TRBV6-5; d_gene: .; j_gene: TRBJ2-1; abundance: .
CDR3aa: CASSSVGRGLAGGTDTQYF; CDR3nt: TGTGCCAGCAGCTCAGTGGGCCGTGGACTAGCGGGGGGCACAGATACGCAGTATTTT; v_gene: TRBV7-9; d_gene: TRBD2; j_gene: TRBJ2-3; abundance: few
CDR3aa: CASGYGSWDTEAFF; CDR3nt: TGTGCCAGCGGATATGGGAGTTGGGACACTGAAGCTTTCTTT; v_gene: TRBV2; d_gene: .; j_gene: TRBJ1-1; abundance: .
CDR3aa: CASTGTSGSPYNEQFF; CDR3nt: TGTGCCAGCACCGGGACTAGCGGGTCCCCCTACAATGAGCAGTTCTTC; v_gene: TRBV7-6; d_gene: TRBD2; j_gene: TRBJ2-1; abundance: .
CDR3aa: CASSLAGGGSYEQYF; CDR3nt: TGTGCCAGCAGCTTAGCGGGAGGGGGCAGCTACGAGCAGTACTTC; v_gene: TRBV11-3; d_gene: .; j_gene: TRBJ2-7; abundance: .
CDR3aa: CASNEAGSTDTQYF; CDR3nt: TGTGCCAGCAATGAAGCGGGAAGCACAGATACGCAGTATTTT; v_gene: TRBV28; d_gene: TRBD2; j_gene: TRBJ2-3; abundance: .
CDR3aa: CASSPPAQPEQFF; CDR3nt: TGTGCCAGCTCACCACCCGCCCAACCTGAGCAGTTCTTC; v_gene: TRBV18; d_gene: .; j_gene: TRBJ2-1; abundance: .
CDR3aa: CASSLEGLAEYNEQFF; CDR3nt: TGTGCCAGCAGCTTAGAAGGACTAGCGGAATACAATGAGCAGTTCTTC; v_gene: TRBV11-1; d_gene: TRBD2; j_gene: TRBJ2-1; abundance: .
CDR3aa: CASSQEQGGSYNSPLHF; CDR3nt: TGCGCCAGCAGCCAAGAACAGGGAGGATCCTATAATTCACCCCTCCACTTT; v_gene: TRBV4-1; d_gene: .; j_gene: TRBJ1-6; abundance: .
CDR3aa: CASSPTYPVYGYTF; CDR3nt: TGTGCCAGCAGTCCAACTTACCCCGTATATGGCTACACCTTC; v_gene: TRBV25-1; d_gene: .; j_gene: TRBJ1-2; abundance: .
CDR3aa: CASSVGGGYGYTF; CDR3nt: TGTGCCAGCAGCGTAGGAGGGGGCTATGGCTACACCTTC; v_gene: TRBV9; d_gene: .; j_gene: TRBJ1-2; abundance: .
CDR3aa: CASSGSNTGELFF; CDR3nt: TGTGCCAGCAGTGGATCGAACACCGGGGAGCTGTTTTTT; v_gene: TRBV27; d_gene: .; j_gene: TRBJ2-2; abundance: .
CDR3aa: CASSLTGTEPTTGELFF; CDR3nt: TGTGCCAGCAGCTTAACCGGGACGGAGCCAACGACCGGGGAGCTGTTTTTT; v_gene: TRBV7-3; d_gene: .; j_gene: TRBJ2-2; abundance: .
CDR3aa: CASSLSGDTEAFF; CDR3nt: TGTGCCAGCAGCTTATCGGGGGACACTGAAGCTTTCTTT; v_gene: TRBV7-9; d_gene: .; j_gene: TRBJ1-1; abundance: .
CDR3aa: CASSLSTGAGYGYTF; CDR3nt: TGTGCCAGCAGTTTATCTACAGGGGCAGGCTATGGCTACACCTTC; v_gene: TRBV28; d_gene: TRBD1; j_gene: TRBJ1-2; abundance: .
CDR3aa: CASSRDSDMSQYF; CDR3nt: TGTGCCAGCAGCCGGGACAGCGACATGTCCCAGTACTTC; v_gene: TRBV7-9; d_gene: TRBD1; j_gene: TRBJ2-5; abundance: .
CDR3aa: CASSPVRQEPQHF; CDR3nt: TGTGCCAGCAGTCCCGTACGACAGGAGCCCCAGCATTTT; v_gene: TRBV28; d_gene: .; j_gene: TRBJ1-5; abundance: few
CDR3aa: CASSPPRGGNTGELFF; CDR3nt: TGTGCCAGCAGCCCCCCCAGGGGAGGCAACACCGGGGAGCTGTTTTTT; v_gene: TRBV27; d_gene: .; j_gene: TRBJ2-2; abundance: .
CDR3aa: CASSLDDSRMQFF; CDR3nt: TGTGCCAGCAGCTTAGACGACAGTCGTATGCAGTTCTTC; v_gene: TRBV7-9; d_gene: .; j_gene: TRBJ2-1; abundance: .
CDR3aa: CASSYRDRGYEQYF; CDR3nt: TGTGCCAGCAGTTACAGGGACAGGGGTTACGAGCAGTACTTC; v_gene: TRBV6-5; d_gene: TRBD1; j_gene: TRBJ2-7; abundance: .
CDR3aa: CASSSSGLPMEKLFF; CDR3nt: TGTGCCAGCAGCTCAAGCGGGCTCCCTATGGAAAAACTGTTTTTT; v_gene: TRBV5-6; d_gene: .; j_gene: TRBJ1-4; abundance: .
CDR3aa: CASSLQGAIETQYF; CDR3nt: TGTGCCAGCAGCCTACAGGGGGCAATAGAGACCCAGTACTTC; v_gene: TRBV7-9; d_gene: TRBD1; j_gene: TRBJ2-5; abundance: .
CDR3aa: CASRVTAGSYNSPLHF; CDR3nt: TGTGCCAGCAGGGTCACAGCGGGCTCCTATAATTCACCCCTCCACTTT; v_gene: TRBV4-2; d_gene: .; j_gene: TRBJ1-6; abundance: .
CDR3aa: CASSHTGGYTDTQYF; CDR3nt: TGTGCCAGCAGCCACACAGGGGGCTACACAGATACGCAGTATTTT; v_gene: TRBV11-2; d_gene: TRBD1; j_gene: TRBJ2-3; abundance: .
CDR3aa: CASSRTGDEKLFF; CDR3nt: TGTGCCAGCAGCAGAACAGGGGATGAAAAACTGTTTTTT; v_gene: TRBV21-1; d_gene: .; j_gene: TRBJ1-4; abundance: .
CDR3aa: CSVREGETVDYEQYF; CDR3nt: TGCAGCGTTCGTGAGGGGGAGACAGTTGACTACGAGCAGTACTTC; v_gene: TRBV29-1; d_gene: .; j_gene: TRBJ2-7; abundance: .
CDR3aa: CAWSATGGSQPQHF; CDR3nt: TGTGCCTGGAGCGCCACAGGGGGCAGTCAGCCCCAGCATTTT; v_gene: TRBV30; d_gene: TRBD1; j_gene: TRBJ1-5; abundance: .
CDR3aa: CASSATSGGFYEQYF; CDR3nt: TGTGCCAGCAGCGCGACTAGCGGGGGCTTCTACGAGCAGTACTTC; v_gene: TRBV9; d_gene: TRBD2; j_gene: TRBJ2-7; abundance: .
CDR3aa: CASSHYQDSGNSYNEQFF; CDR3nt: TGTGCCAGCAGCCATTATCAGGACTCGGGGAACTCCTACAATGAGCAGTTCTTC; v_gene: TRBV28; d_gene: .; j_gene: TRBJ2-1; abundance: .
CDR3aa: CASGVQGAFETQYF; CDR3nt: TGTGCCAGCGGAGTACAGGGGGCGTTTGAGACCCAGTACTTC; v_gene: TRBV2; d_gene: TRBD1; j_gene: TRBJ2-5; abundance: medium-sized
CDR3aa: CASSQDQTSGRFEQYF; CDR3nt: TGCGCCAGCAGCCAAGACCAGACTAGCGGGAGGTTCGAGCAGTACTTC; v_gene: TRBV4-1; d_gene: TRBD2; j_gene: TRBJ2-7; abundance: .
CDR3aa: CASSVRENEKLFF; CDR3nt: TGTGCCAGCTCGGTCAGGGAAAATGAAAAACTGTTTTTT; v_gene: TRBV6-1; d_gene: .; j_gene: TRBJ1-4; abundance: .
CDR3aa: CASSRDRDSYNEQFF; CDR3nt: TGTGCCAGCAGCCGTGACAGGGACTCCTACAATGAGCAGTTCTTC; v_gene: TRBV5-5; d_gene: TRBD1; j_gene: TRBJ2-1; abundance: .
CDR3aa: CASSLLSTTNQDEQFF; CDR3nt: TGTGCCAGCAGCTTACTGTCGACCACAAACCAGGATGAGCAGTTCTTC; v_gene: TRBV7-2; d_gene: .; j_gene: TRBJ2-1; abundance: .
CDR3aa: CASSPNPKGEQYF; CDR3nt: TGTGCCAGCAGTCCGAATCCCAAGGGGGAGCAGTACTTC; v_gene: TRBV28; d_gene: .; j_gene: TRBJ2-7; abundance: few
CDR3aa: CASSLSRAVNTEAFF; CDR3nt: TGTGCCAGCAGTTTATCGAGGGCGGTGAACACTGAAGCTTTCTTT; v_gene: TRBV27; d_gene: .; j_gene: TRBJ1-1; abundance: few
CDR3aa: CASSEGQGVIGAQYF; CDR3nt: TGTGCCAGCAGCGAGGGACAGGGAGTAATCGGGGCCCAGTACTTC; v_gene: TRBV7-9; d_gene: TRBD1; j_gene: TRBJ2-5; abundance: .
CDR3aa: CASFTPGNSPLHF; CDR3nt: TGTGCCAGCTTTACTCCGGGGAATTCACCCCTCCACTTT; v_gene: TRBV2; d_gene: .; j_gene: TRBJ1-6; abundance: .
CDR3aa: CASSVGQGSYGYTF; CDR3nt: TGTGCCAGCAGCGTAGGACAGGGCTCCTATGGCTACACCTTC; v_gene: TRBV9; d_gene: TRBD1; j_gene: TRBJ1-2; abundance: .
CDR3aa: CASSYSKQEQFF; CDR3nt: TGTGCCAGCAGTTACTCGAAGCAGGAGCAGTTCTTC; v_gene: TRBV6-5; d_gene: .; j_gene: TRBJ2-1; abundance: .
CDR3aa: CASSPLLGDNTGELFF; CDR3nt: TGTGCCAGCAGCCCATTACTGGGAGACAACACCGGGGAGCTGTTTTTT; v_gene: TRBV7-2; d_gene: .; j_gene: TRBJ2-2; abundance: .
CDR3aa: CASSLGQAGPRQPQHF; CDR3nt: TGTGCCAGCAGCTTAGGTCAAGCGGGGCCCCGGCAGCCCCAGCATTTT; v_gene: TRBV7-8; d_gene: .; j_gene: TRBJ1-5; abundance: .
CDR3aa: CASSLRQGIINEQFF; CDR3nt: TGTGCCAGCAGCTTGAGGCAGGGTATAATCAATGAGCAGTTCTTC; v_gene: TRBV11-2; d_gene: .; j_gene: TRBJ2-1; abundance: .
CDR3aa: CASSLMGQPQHF; CDR3nt: TGTGCCAGCAGTTTGATGGGACAGCCCCAGCATTTT; v_gene: TRBV27; d_gene: .; j_gene: TRBJ1-5; abundance: .
CDR3aa: CASSQVGGNTEAFF; CDR3nt: TGTGCCAGCAGCCAAGTGGGAGGGAACACTGAAGCTTTCTTT; v_gene: TRBV4-2; d_gene: .; j_gene: TRBJ1-1; abundance: .